This TCR beta chain was sequenced for a study of T cells in tuberculosis. This clone was seen a few times. CDR1 and CDR2 from the germline V gene are MGHRA and YSYEKL. V lost 4 bases to trimming and J lost 2 bases, with 12 bases between them. This CDR3 contains 15 residues. Method: immunoSEQ multiplex PCR; TCRdb's copy keeps in-frame clones and lacks some. The sample has about 59,000 clones, under 90% seen once. After thawing and overnight rest, PBMC were stained with GMM-loaded CD1B tetramer, viability dye and anti-CD3 for sorting. C32 glucose monomycolate from Rhodococcus equi was loaded onto the CD1B tetramers.

Source material: CD1b-GMM tetramer-negative cells sorted from PBMCs. The sequence was collected from an adult woman with latent tuberculosis. The J gene is TRBJ1-3, the V gene TRBV4-1; D may be TRBD1 (5 bases). CDR3 in amino acids: CASSLGPAPGNTIYF. CDR3 nucleotide sequence: TGCGCCAGCAGCCTGGGGCCAGCGCCTGGAAACACCATATATTTT.